This T cell receptor beta chain is drawn from a study of somatic mutations in cytotoxic T cells in rheumatoid arthritis. By positive magnetic bead selection, CD4+ and CD8+ cells were isolated, and their purity was checked by flow cytometry. With 0 bases removed from V and 2 bases from J, the gap between germline ends came to 10 bases. Germline V lookup: CDR1 MNHEY, CDR2 SVGAGI. The CDR3 totals 15 residues. Clones were read by immunoSEQ multiplex PCR, and TCRdb kept only the in-frame ones, dropping some. The data show 15,000 to 20,000 clones, 65% to 75% seen once. This rearrangement joins TRBV6-5 to TRBJ1-1; possibly TRBD1 for D (6 bases). Specimen: CD8+ T cells sorted from blood. This TCR was recovered from a man aged 55 to 70 in good health. For the CDR3, the DNA is TGTGCCAGCAGTTACTCCCCGGACAGCAACACTGAAGCTTTCTTT. Translating it yields CASSYSPDSNTEAFF.